The entry below gives a single TCR beta chain sequence along with its context. Relative to the germline gene, one junction end is altered; a read error may explain this. This sample was included in a study of blood T cells in healthy people across ages. This CDR3 contains 15 residues. From germline, CDR1 is WSHSY and CDR2 SAAADI. The use of a sample-barcoded 5' primer and a J-beta primer mix characterized a second PCR of about 6 to 11 cycles. TCRdb called the 5' RACE reads again in MiXCR, with one record for every CDR3 protein. This sample carries about 1,500,000 distinct CDR3 sequences, approximately 28% of them seen once, and the ten largest clones take about 7.7%.

Sequences were obtained from blood. V gene TRBV10-2 combines with J gene TRBJ2-1; TRBD2 aligns across 7 bases. The TCR sequence derives from a woman aged 25 to 45 in good health. CDR3: CASIESGGGEGTQFF. For the CDR3, the DNA is TGCGCCAGCATTGAGTCGGGGGGAGGTGAAGGGACCCAGTTCTTC.